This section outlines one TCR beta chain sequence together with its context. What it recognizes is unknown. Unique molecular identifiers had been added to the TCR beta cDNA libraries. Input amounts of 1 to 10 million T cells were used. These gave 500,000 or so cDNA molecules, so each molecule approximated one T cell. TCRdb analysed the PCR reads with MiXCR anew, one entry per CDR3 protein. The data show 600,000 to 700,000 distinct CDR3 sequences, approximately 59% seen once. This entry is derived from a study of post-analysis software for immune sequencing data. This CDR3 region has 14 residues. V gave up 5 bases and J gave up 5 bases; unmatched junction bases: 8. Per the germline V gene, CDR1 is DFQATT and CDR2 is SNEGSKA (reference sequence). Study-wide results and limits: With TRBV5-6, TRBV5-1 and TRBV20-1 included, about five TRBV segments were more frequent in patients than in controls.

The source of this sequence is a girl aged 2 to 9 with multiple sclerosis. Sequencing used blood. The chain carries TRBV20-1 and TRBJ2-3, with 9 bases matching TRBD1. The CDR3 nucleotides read TGCAGTGCTTCGGACAGGGGTGGAGGAGATACGCAGTATTTT. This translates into CSASDRGGGDTQYF.